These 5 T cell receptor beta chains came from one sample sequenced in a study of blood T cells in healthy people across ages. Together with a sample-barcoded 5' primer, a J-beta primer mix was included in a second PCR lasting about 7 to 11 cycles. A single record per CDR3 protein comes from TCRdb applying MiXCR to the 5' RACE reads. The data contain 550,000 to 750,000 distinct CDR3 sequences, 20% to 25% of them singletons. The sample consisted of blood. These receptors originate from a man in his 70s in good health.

The CDR3 here is CASSRARVGELFF. CDR3 sequence (DNA): TGTGCCAGCAGTCGAGCACGGGTCGGGGAGCTGTTTTTT. The chain recombines TRBV12-3 or TRBV12-4 with TRBJ2-2; unclear D gene. V gave up 5 bases and J gave up 7 bases, with 11 bases separating them. The CDR3 runs 13 residues.

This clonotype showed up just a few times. CDR3 sequence (DNA): TGTGCCAGTAGCGGACAGGGGGCTGGTACGCAGTATTTT. It codes for CASSGQGAGTQYF. The chain combines TRBV19 with TRBJ2-3; 11 bases fit TRBD1. With 6 bases clipped from V and 8 bases from J, the junction kept 4 bases outside the gene matches. Germline lookup yields CDR1 LNHDA and CDR2 SQIVND (reference sequence). This CDR3 has 13 amino acids. Complete variable domain (other parts from reference TRBV19 and TRBJ2-3): DGGITQSPKYLFRKEGQNVTLSCEQNLNHDAMYWYRQDPGQGLRLIYYSQIVNDFQKGDIAEGYSVSREKKESFPLTVTSAQKNPTAFYLCASSGQGAGTQYFGPGTRLTVL.

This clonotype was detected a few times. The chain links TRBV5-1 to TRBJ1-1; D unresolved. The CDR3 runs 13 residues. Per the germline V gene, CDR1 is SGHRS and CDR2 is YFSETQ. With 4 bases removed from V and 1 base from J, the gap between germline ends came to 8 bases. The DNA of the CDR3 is TGCGCCAGCAGCCGGGAGGGGAACACTGAAGCTTTCTTT. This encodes CASSREGNTEAFF.

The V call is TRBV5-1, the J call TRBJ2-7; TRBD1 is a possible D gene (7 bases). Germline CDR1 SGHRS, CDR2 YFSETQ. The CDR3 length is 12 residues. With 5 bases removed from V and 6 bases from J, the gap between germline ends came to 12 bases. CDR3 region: CASRPQGGEQYF. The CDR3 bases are TGCGCCAGCAGACCTCAGGGGGGCGAGCAGTACTTC. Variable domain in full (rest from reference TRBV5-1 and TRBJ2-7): KAGVTQTPRYLIKTRGQQVTLSCSPISGHRSVSWYQQTPGQGLQFLFEYFSETQRNKGNFPGRFSGRQFSNSRSEMNVSTLELGDSALYLCASRPQGGEQYFGPGTRLTVT.

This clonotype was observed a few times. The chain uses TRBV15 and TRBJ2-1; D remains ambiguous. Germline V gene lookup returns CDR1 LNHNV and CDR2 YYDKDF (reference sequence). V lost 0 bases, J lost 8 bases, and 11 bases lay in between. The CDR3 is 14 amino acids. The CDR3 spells CATSRDLRADEQFF. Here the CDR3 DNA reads TGTGCCACCAGCAGAGATCTTAGGGCAGATGAGCAGTTCTTC.